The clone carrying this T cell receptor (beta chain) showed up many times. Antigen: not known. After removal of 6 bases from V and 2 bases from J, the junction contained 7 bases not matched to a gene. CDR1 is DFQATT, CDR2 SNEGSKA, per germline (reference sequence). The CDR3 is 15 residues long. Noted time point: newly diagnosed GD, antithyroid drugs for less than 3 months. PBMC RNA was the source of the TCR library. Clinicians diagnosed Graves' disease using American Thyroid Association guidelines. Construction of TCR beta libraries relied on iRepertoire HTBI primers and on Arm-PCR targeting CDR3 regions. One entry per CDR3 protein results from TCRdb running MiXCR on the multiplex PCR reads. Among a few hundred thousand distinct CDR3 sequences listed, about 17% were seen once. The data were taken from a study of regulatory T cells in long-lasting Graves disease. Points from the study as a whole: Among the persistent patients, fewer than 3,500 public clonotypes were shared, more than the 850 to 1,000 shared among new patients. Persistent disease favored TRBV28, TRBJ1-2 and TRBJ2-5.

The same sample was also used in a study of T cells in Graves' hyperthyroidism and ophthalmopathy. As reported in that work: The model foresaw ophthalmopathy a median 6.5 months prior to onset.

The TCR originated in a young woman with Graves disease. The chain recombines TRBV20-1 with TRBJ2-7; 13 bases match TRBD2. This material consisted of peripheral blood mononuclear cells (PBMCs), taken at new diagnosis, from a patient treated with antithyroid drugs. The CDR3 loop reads CSARLLAGGPYEQYF. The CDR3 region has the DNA TGCAGTGCGAGATTACTAGCGGGAGGGCCCTACGAGCAGTACTTC.